Listed here are 21 T cell receptor beta chains from one sample, sequenced in a study of shared clonotypes between healthy human individuals. The protocol was immunoSEQ multiplex PCR, while the TCRdb copy is restricted to in-frame clones and leaves out a portion. The table shows about 1 million clones, with roughly 75% occurring only once. Sequencing used memory CD4+ T cells sorted from blood. Subset of the sample: CD45RA-negative fraction. These receptor sequences come from a man younger than 35 in good health.

The chain carries TRBV19 and TRBJ1-5; 7 nucleotides line up with TRBD1. Germline V gives CDR1 LNHDA, CDR2 SQIVND (reference sequence). This CDR3 contains 16 residues. V trimming: 5 bases; J trimming: 2 bases; junction bases outside the gene matches: 9. The CDR3 region has the DNA TGTGCCAGTAGTTTCGAGGGGGCGCGGGGCAATCAGCCCCAGCATTTT. Its protein is CASSFEGARGNQPQHF.

The chain combines TRBV6-1 with TRBJ2-2; tentatively, D is TRBD2 (5 bases). Germline V lookup: CDR1 MNHNS, CDR2 SASEGT. The V end was cut by 6 bases, the J end by 6 bases, with 11 bases between. This CDR3 is built from 13 residues. The DNA for the CDR3 is TGTGCCAGCAGAGCACCGGGGTCCGGGGAGCTGTTTTTT. Its translation: CASRAPGSGELFF.

The chain couples TRBV6-5 to TRBJ2-3; tentatively, D is TRBD2 (6 bases). Trimming pared 4 bases from V and 2 bases from J, leaving 13 bases between. The germline CDR1 and CDR2 sequences are MNHEY and SVGAGI. CDR3 length: 15 amino acids. The CDR3 is CASSSMGGPTDTQYF. CDR3 in DNA: TGTGCCAGCAGTTCCATGGGGGGTCCCACAGATACGCAGTATTTT.

This chain links TRBV19 with TRBJ1-6; D may be TRBD1 (5 bases). V was trimmed by 10 bases and J by 6 bases, leaving 10 bases between them. Germline V gene sequence: CDR1 LNHDA, CDR2 SQIVND (reference sequence). CDR3 length: 12 residues. CDR3 DNA: TGTGCCACTTCAGGGTTTAATTCACCCCTCCACTTT. This translates into CATSGFNSPLHF.

V and J are TRBV25-1 and TRBJ2-5; tentatively, D is TRBD1 (6 bases). Germline V gene lookup returns CDR1 MGHDK and CDR2 SYGVNS. Between the trimmed V and J ends, which lost 7 bases and 3 bases, there was a span of 15 bases. The CDR3 covers 14 residues. CDR3 residues: CASTKPGQKETQYF. For the CDR3, the DNA is TGTGCCAGCACCAAACCGGGACAAAAAGAGACCCAGTACTTC. Filled out from reference TRBV25-1 and TRBJ2-5, the complete variable domain reads EADIYQTPRYLVIGTGKKITLECSQTMGHDKMYWYQQDPGMELHLIHYSYGVNSTEKGDLSSESTVSRIRTEHFPLTLESARPSHTSQYLCASTKPGQKETQYFGPGTRLLVL.

The chain is built from TRBV11-2 and TRBJ2-3; no firm D call. The length of the CDR3 is 13 residues. V shed 4 bases and J shed 5 bases, with 10 bases lying between them. The germline V gene has CDR1 SGHAT and CDR2 FQNNGV. The CDR3 DNA sequence: TGTGCCAGCAGCTCCAGGACCCGAGATACGCAGTATTTT. This codes for CASSSRTRDTQYF.

This chain links TRBV30 with TRBJ1-5, with 7 nucleotides matching TRBD1. The germline V gene has CDR1 GTSNPN and CDR2 SVGIG (reference sequence). V was clipped by 0 bases and J by 6 bases; unmatched bases: 5. CDR3 length: 14 residues. The CDR3, as DNA: TGTGCCTGGAGTGTACAGGGGTTTGGTCAGCCCCAGCATTTT. Its protein product is CAWSVQGFGQPQHF.

The J gene is TRBJ1-1, the V gene TRBV5-4; 9 bases match TRBD1. Germline CDR1 is SGHNT and CDR2 is YYREEE (reference sequence). V was clipped by 5 bases and J by 4 bases; unmatched bases: 15. This CDR3 spans 17 amino acids. This chain's CDR3 is CASRPTGGPPLGTEAFF. As DNA, the CDR3 is TGTGCCAGCAGACCTACAGGGGGCCCTCCCCTAGGCACTGAAGCTTTCTTT.

The J gene is TRBJ1-1, the V gene TRBV10-3; 11 nucleotides align to TRBD1. The ends lost 10 bases at V and 2 bases at J; junction bases unmatched: 3. The CDR3 runs to 13 residues. Germline CDR1 and CDR2: ENHRY and SYGVKD. The CDR3 DNA reads as TGTGCCACTTGGACAGGGGGCAACACTGAAGCTTTCTTT. It is translated as CATWTGGNTEAFF.

This chain connects TRBV10-2 to TRBJ1-1; 9 bases are a match to TRBD1. In germline, CDR1 is WSHSY, CDR2 SAAADI. CDR3 size: 15 residues. With 4 bases clipped from V and 5 bases from J, the junction kept 8 bases outside the gene matches. The DNA for the CDR3 is TGCGCCAGCAGTGGCGAAACAGGGGGCTTAACTGAAGCTTTCTTT. It is translated as CASSGETGGLTEAFF.

About this clone itself: The sample has other DNA sequences that encode this CDR3 too. The CDR3 loop is CASSSRTGNTEAFF. In DNA form, the CDR3 reads TGCGCCAGCAGCTCCCGGACGGGGAACACTGAAGCTTTCTTT. The chain carries TRBV4-1 and TRBJ1-1; D gene ambiguous. The CDR3 has 14 amino acids. Germline V gene data show CDR1 as MGHRA and CDR2 as YSYEKL. Trimming removed 5 bases from V and 1 base from J, with 11 bases in between.

J is TRBJ2-2 and V is TRBV28; D uncertain. Germline CDR1 reads MDHEN; CDR2 reads SYDVKM. The V and J ends lost 7 bases and 2 bases respectively, with 8 bases between them. The CDR3 has 13 amino acids. DNA for the CDR3: TGTGCCAGCATGGAACAAAACACCGGGGAGCTGTTTTTT. This encodes CASMEQNTGELFF.

This clone was seen only once. The chain carries TRBV5-1 and TRBJ2-1, with 13 bases identical to TRBD2. The germline V gene has CDR1 SGHRS and CDR2 YFSETQ. The CDR3 is 15 amino acids. Unmatched junction bases numbered 3, after V lost 3 bases and J lost 6 bases. As DNA, the CDR3 is TGCGCCAGCAGCTCCCGGACTAGCGGGAGCAATGAGCAGTTCTTC. This encodes CASSSRTSGSNEQFF.

The V call is TRBV19, the J call TRBJ2-1, with a weak D call TRBD1 (5 bases). The germline V gene has CDR1 LNHDA and CDR2 SQIVND (reference sequence). With 5 bases removed from V and 0 bases from J, the gap between germline ends came to 11 bases. The CDR3 has 15 amino acids. Here the CDR3 DNA reads TGTGCCAGTAGTGCGACAGCAGACTCCTACAATGAGCAGTTCTTC. Amino acid sequence: CASSATADSYNEQFF.

V and J are TRBV7-2 and TRBJ1-3; no clear D gene. The CDR3 length is 14 residues. Germline assignment: CDR1 SGHTA and CDR2 FQGNSA. The germline V and J ends were trimmed by 5 bases and 1 base, with 9 bases remaining between them. The CDR3 reads CASSMVGSGNTIYF. The CDR3, as DNA: TGTGCCAGCAGCATGGTGGGTTCTGGAAACACCATATATTTT.

This clone was counted a single time. The V call is TRBV6-1, the J call TRBJ2-2; TRBD2 aligns across 10 bases. The CDR3 totals 14 residues. The V segment lost 9 bases and the J segment 4 bases; nucleotides outside the gene matches: 5. From germline, CDR1 is MNHNS and CDR2 SASEGT. The CDR3 DNA reads TGTGCCAGTCAGCGGGAGGGGGGCACCGGGGAGCTGTTTTTT. Translating gives CASQREGGTGELFF.

About this clone itself: This CDR3 is also generated by other DNA sequences in the sample. This chain joins TRBV7-6 and TRBJ2-7; a weak D match, TRBD1 (5 bases). Germline CDR1 reads SGHVS; CDR2 reads FNYEAQ. V dropped 3 bases and J dropped 2 bases, with 8 bases sitting between them. The CDR3 covers 13 residues. CDR3 bases: TGTGCCAGCAGCTTGGGCAGGGCCTACGAGCAGTACTTC. This gives the protein CASSLGRAYEQYF.

The chain uses TRBV28 and TRBJ2-1, with 11 nucleotides matching TRBD1. The CDR3 is 16 amino acids. CDR1 and CDR2 from the germline V gene are MDHEN and SYDVKM. After removal of 6 bases from V and 2 bases from J, the junction contained 6 bases not matched to a gene. This CDR3 reads CASREPGQGAYNEQFF. CDR3 in DNA: TGTGCCAGCAGGGAACCGGGACAGGGGGCCTACAATGAGCAGTTCTTC.

As regards this clone: Other DNA variants within this sample encode the same CDR3. The V call is TRBV9, the J call TRBJ2-7; D is undetermined. V shed 0 bases and J shed 1 base, with 5 bases lying between them. Germline CDR1 and CDR2: SGDLS and YYNGEE. The CDR3 length is 13 residues. The CDR3 DNA is TGTGCCAGCAGCGTAGGCCTTTCCTACGAGCAGTACTTC. Protein: CASSVGLSYEQYF.

On this clone: Germline is not matched at one junction end, which may reflect a read error. The chain couples TRBV11-2 to TRBJ2-3; maybe TRBD2 (5 bases). The length of the CDR3 is 13 residues. Per the germline V gene, CDR1 is SGHAT and CDR2 is FQNNGV. The CDR3 region has the DNA TGTGCCAGCAGTTTAGGACTCGTGGGTACGCAGTATTTT. As protein: CASSLGLVGTQYF.

The chain carries TRBV11-3 and TRBJ2-3; 8 nucleotides line up with TRBD2. V lost 5 bases, J lost 4 bases, and 8 bases stayed unmatched. Looked up from germline, CDR1 is SGHNT and CDR2 is YENEEA. The CDR3 extends over 15 amino acids. The CDR3 DNA follows: TGTGCCAGCAGCAGCCATAGCGGGAAGGCAGATACGCAGTATTTT. This translates into CASSSHSGKADTQYF.